Listed below are T cell receptor beta chains from one sample, sequenced in a study of blood T cell repertoires in COVID-19. TCRdb's copy holds only in-frame clones and misses some; the assay was immunoSEQ multiplex PCR. Of around 440,000 clones detected, more than 70% appear once; the ten largest clones hold around an eighth. The specimen was peripheral blood. These receptors came from a woman in her fifties or sixties with COVID-19, enrolled during active disease. Each CDR3 is given with its conserved first and last residue. The order of the fields is V gene, D gene, J gene, clone size, CDR3 protein, CDR3 DNA. D genes are given only for firm matches. Clone size is shown for a subset of rows, as once, few, many or a class of expanded clone.

v_call: TRBV11-3; d_call: TRBD1; j_call: TRBJ2-1; clone_size: .; cdr3_aa: CASSFLDRAHEQFF; cdr3_nt: TGTGCCAGCAGCTTTCTAGACAGGGCCCATGAGCAGTTCTTC
v_call: TRBV11-3; d_call: TRBD2; j_call: TRBJ2-1; clone_size: few; cdr3_aa: CASSLGLAGIYNEQFF; cdr3_nt: TGTGCCAGCAGCTTAGGGCTAGCGGGGATCTACAATGAGCAGTTCTTC
v_call: TRBV19; d_call: TRBD1; j_call: TRBJ2-7; clone_size: .; cdr3_aa: CASTLSWTGNYEQYF; cdr3_nt: TGTGCCAGTACTCTGTCGTGGACAGGGAACTACGAGCAGTACTTC
v_call: TRBV7-2; d_call: .; j_call: TRBJ1-1; clone_size: .; cdr3_aa: CASSLAAGSNTEAFF; cdr3_nt: TGTGCCAGCAGCTTAGCTGCGGGAAGCAACACTGAAGCTTTCTTT
v_call: TRBV27; d_call: TRBD1; j_call: TRBJ2-7; clone_size: .; cdr3_aa: CASSLTPQGSYEQYF; cdr3_nt: TGTGCCAGCAGTTTAACCCCACAGGGGTCCTACGAGCAGTACTTC
v_call: TRBV4-1; d_call: .; j_call: TRBJ1-2; clone_size: .; cdr3_aa: CASSAGTRSHSNYGYTF; cdr3_nt: TGCGCCAGCAGCGCCGGGACACGGAGTCACTCTAACTATGGCTACACCTTC
v_call: TRBV6-6; d_call: TRBD1; j_call: TRBJ1-5; clone_size: .; cdr3_aa: CASSLGQGGQPQHF; cdr3_nt: TGTGCCAGCAGTTTAGGACAGGGGGGTCAGCCCCAGCATTTT
v_call: TRBV6-5; d_call: TRBD1; j_call: TRBJ2-7; clone_size: few; cdr3_aa: CASSFSGTGNPYEQYF; cdr3_nt: TGTGCCAGCAGTTTTTCCGGGACAGGGAACCCCTACGAGCAGTACTTC
v_call: TRBV5-8; d_call: .; j_call: TRBJ1-1; clone_size: .; cdr3_aa: CASRGGPNTEAFF; cdr3_nt: TGTGCCAGCCGAGGAGGGCCTAACACTGAAGCTTTCTTT
v_call: TRBV7-2; d_call: .; j_call: TRBJ2-7; clone_size: .; cdr3_aa: CASSWWRGSIYEQYF; cdr3_nt: TGTGCCAGCAGCTGGTGGAGGGGCTCAATTTACGAGCAGTACTTC
v_call: TRBV6-1; d_call: .; j_call: TRBJ1-2; clone_size: few; cdr3_aa: CASSSSGTPGDGYTF; cdr3_nt: TGTGCCAGCAGTAGCTCCGGGACACCCGGTGATGGCTACACCTTC
v_call: TRBV24-1; d_call: TRBD1; j_call: TRBJ1-2; clone_size: .; cdr3_aa: CATSDDRGGYTF; cdr3_nt: TGTGCCACCAGTGATGACAGGGGCGGCTACACCTTC
v_call: TRBV29-1; d_call: TRBD1; j_call: TRBJ1-1; clone_size: .; cdr3_aa: CSVRTGGNTEAFF; cdr3_nt: TGCAGCGTTAGGACAGGGGGAAACACTGAAGCTTTCTTT
v_call: TRBV9; d_call: TRBD2; j_call: TRBJ2-2; clone_size: .; cdr3_aa: CASSFTGTSGATGELFF; cdr3_nt: TGTGCCAGCAGCTTTACGGGGACTAGCGGGGCGACCGGGGAGCTGTTTTTT
v_call: TRBV27; d_call: .; j_call: TRBJ1-2; clone_size: .; cdr3_aa: CASSLEGAYGYTF; cdr3_nt: TGTGCCAGCAGTTTAGAAGGGGCCTATGGCTACACCTTC
v_call: TRBV19; d_call: .; j_call: TRBJ2-7; clone_size: few; cdr3_aa: CATLRDTSYEQYF; cdr3_nt: TGTGCCACCCTACGGGACACCTCCTACGAGCAGTACTTC
v_call: TRBV28; d_call: .; j_call: TRBJ1-1; clone_size: .; cdr3_aa: CASTSPLAGNTEAFF; cdr3_nt: TGTGCCAGCACCTCCCCCTTGGCAGGGAACACTGAAGCTTTCTTT
v_call: TRBV24-1; d_call: TRBD1; j_call: TRBJ2-5; clone_size: .; cdr3_aa: CATSDLSTGGLETQYF; cdr3_nt: TGTGCCACCAGTGATTTATCGACAGGGGGACTAGAGACCCAGTACTTC
v_call: TRBV9; d_call: .; j_call: TRBJ1-1; clone_size: .; cdr3_aa: CASSVDGQGNTEAFF; cdr3_nt: TGTGCCAGCAGCGTAGATGGGCAGGGGAACACTGAAGCTTTCTTT
v_call: TRBV2; d_call: TRBD2; j_call: TRBJ2-3; clone_size: once; cdr3_aa: CASSEGLAREADTQYF; cdr3_nt: TGTGCCAGCAGCGAAGGACTAGCACGGGAAGCAGATACGCAGTATTTT
v_call: TRBV9; d_call: .; j_call: TRBJ1-6; clone_size: once; cdr3_aa: CASSVVEWNSPLHF; cdr3_nt: TGTGCCAGCAGCGTAGTGGAGTGGAATTCACCCCTCCACTTT
v_call: TRBV30; d_call: TRBD2; j_call: TRBJ2-2; clone_size: .; cdr3_aa: CAWRQGLGVGELFF; cdr3_nt: TGTGCCTGGAGACAGGGACTAGGGGTCGGGGAGCTGTTTTTT
v_call: TRBV6-2/TRBV6-3; d_call: TRBD1; j_call: TRBJ2-3; clone_size: .; cdr3_aa: CASSYPRDRPTQYF; cdr3_nt: TGTGCCAGCAGTTACCCCCGGGACAGACCTACGCAGTATTTT
v_call: TRBV11-2; d_call: .; j_call: TRBJ1-3; clone_size: .; cdr3_aa: CASSLPGNTIYF; cdr3_nt: TGTGCCAGCAGCCTCCCGGGAAACACCATATATTTT
v_call: TRBV5-5; d_call: TRBD1; j_call: TRBJ2-7; clone_size: .; cdr3_aa: CASRAGAGTGLTYEQYF; cdr3_nt: TGTGCCAGCAGGGCTGGGGCCGGGACAGGGTTGACCTACGAGCAGTACTTC
v_call: TRBV18; d_call: .; j_call: TRBJ2-2; clone_size: .; cdr3_aa: CASSRPGHLNANTGELFF; cdr3_nt: TGTGCCAGCTCACGCCCGGGACACCTTAACGCGAACACCGGGGAGCTGTTTTTT
v_call: TRBV7-8; d_call: .; j_call: TRBJ1-4; clone_size: .; cdr3_aa: CASSLGTGKLFF; cdr3_nt: TGTGCCAGCAGCTTAGGAACAGGAAAACTGTTTTTT
v_call: TRBV27; d_call: TRBD1; j_call: TRBJ1-1; clone_size: .; cdr3_aa: CASSFRSGTGITDTEAFF; cdr3_nt: TGTGCCAGCAGTTTTCGCTCCGGGACAGGGATTACGGACACTGAAGCTTTCTTT
v_call: TRBV28; d_call: .; j_call: TRBJ1-3; clone_size: .; cdr3_aa: CASTLGGSGNTIYF; cdr3_nt: TGTGCCAGCACCTTGGGGGGAAGTGGAAACACCATATATTTT
v_call: TRBV12-3/TRBV12-4; d_call: .; j_call: TRBJ1-1; clone_size: .; cdr3_aa: CASSYAGRTEAFF; cdr3_nt: TGTGCCAGCAGTTACGCAGGGAGGACTGAAGCTTTCTTT
v_call: TRBV3-1/TRBV3-2; d_call: TRBD1; j_call: TRBJ2-1; clone_size: .; cdr3_aa: CASSPFIPGTGYNEQFF; cdr3_nt: TGTGCCAGCAGCCCCTTCATCCCCGGGACAGGTTACAATGAGCAGTTCTTC
v_call: TRBV27; d_call: .; j_call: TRBJ2-7; clone_size: .; cdr3_aa: CASSLQGIDEQYF; cdr3_nt: TGTGCCAGCAGTTTACAGGGGATCGACGAGCAGTACTTC
v_call: TRBV4-1; d_call: TRBD2; j_call: TRBJ2-3; clone_size: .; cdr3_aa: CASSHGLATTDTQYF; cdr3_nt: TGCGCCAGCAGCCACGGACTAGCGACCACAGATACGCAGTATTTT
v_call: TRBV12-5; d_call: .; j_call: TRBJ1-4; clone_size: .; cdr3_aa: CASGPGGSNEKLFF; cdr3_nt: TGTGCTAGTGGCCCCGGGGGGTCTAATGAAAAACTGTTTTTT
v_call: TRBV19; d_call: .; j_call: TRBJ1-1; clone_size: .; cdr3_aa: CASSITSITEAFF; cdr3_nt: TGTGCCAGTAGTATAACATCGATCACTGAAGCTTTCTTT
v_call: TRBV9; d_call: TRBD1; j_call: TRBJ1-2; clone_size: .; cdr3_aa: CASSIGLGQDRNDGYTF; cdr3_nt: TGTGCCAGCAGCATTGGGCTGGGGCAGGACAGGAATGATGGCTACACCTTC
v_call: TRBV2; d_call: .; j_call: TRBJ2-3; clone_size: .; cdr3_aa: CASRVRSGSTDTQYF; cdr3_nt: TGTGCCAGCAGGGTGCGGTCGGGGAGCACAGATACGCAGTATTTT
v_call: TRBV19; d_call: .; j_call: TRBJ2-3; clone_size: .; cdr3_aa: CASSIKTVLNTDTQYF; cdr3_nt: TGTGCCAGTAGTATTAAGACAGTCCTAAACACAGATACGCAGTATTTT
v_call: TRBV12-5; d_call: TRBD2; j_call: TRBJ2-2; clone_size: .; cdr3_aa: CASGFRGGPTGELFF; cdr3_nt: TGTGCTAGTGGTTTTCGCGGGGGGCCTACCGGGGAGCTGTTTTTT
v_call: TRBV7-9; d_call: TRBD1; j_call: TRBJ2-1; clone_size: .; cdr3_aa: CAGQGKGNNEQFF; cdr3_nt: TGTGCCGGACAGGGAAAGGGGAACAATGAGCAGTTCTTC
v_call: TRBV2; d_call: .; j_call: TRBJ1-1; clone_size: .; cdr3_aa: CASRESRGGAGTEAFF; cdr3_nt: TGTGCCAGCAGGGAGTCCAGGGGTGGCGCAGGAACTGAAGCTTTCTTT
v_call: TRBV12-3/TRBV12-4; d_call: .; j_call: TRBJ2-1; clone_size: .; cdr3_aa: CASSFGGNEQFF; cdr3_nt: TGTGCCAGCAGTTTCGGGGGAAATGAGCAGTTCTTC
v_call: TRBV6-5; d_call: .; j_call: TRBJ2-1; clone_size: .; cdr3_aa: CASSYSSAAGQQFF; cdr3_nt: TGTGCCAGCAGTTACTCGTCAGCCGCGGGACAGCAGTTCTTC
v_call: TRBV15; d_call: .; j_call: TRBJ1-2; clone_size: .; cdr3_aa: CATSRDLDRGGYGYTF; cdr3_nt: TGTGCCACCAGCAGAGATCTCGACCGGGGGGGTTATGGCTACACCTTC
v_call: TRBV30; d_call: .; j_call: TRBJ2-7; clone_size: .; cdr3_aa: CAWCSGPYEQYF; cdr3_nt: TGTGCCTGGTGTAGCGGCCCCTACGAGCAGTACTTC